Below, 25 T cell receptor beta chains from the same sample are listed, as sequenced in a study of blood T cell repertoires in COVID-19. Assay used: immunoSEQ multiplex PCR; TCRdb lists only in-frame clones, some missing. This sample carries roughly 340,000 clones, over 80% of them seen once, and the ten largest clones take around 6%. The specimen was peripheral blood. The origin of the receptors is a woman aged 45-65 years with COVID-19, enrolled during active disease.

V usage is TRBV24-1 and J usage is TRBJ2-3; D is possibly TRBD1 (5 bases). This CDR3 region has 14 residues. Germline V gene sequence: CDR1 KGHDR, CDR2 SFDVKD. V was clipped by 1 base and J by 4 bases, with 8 bases between them. The CDR3 DNA reads as TGTGCCACCAGTGATTTCAGGGCCTCAGATACGCAGTATTTT. Translated, it gives CATSDFRASDTQYF.

This rearrangement joins TRBV2 to TRBJ1-6; no firm D call. CDR3 size: 15 residues. Germline lookup yields CDR1 SNHLY and CDR2 FYNNEI. V lost 3 bases and J 6 bases, leaving 12 bases between the germline ends. Here the CDR3 DNA reads TGTGCCAGCAGTGACCGGGGTATCGGTAATTCACCCCTCCACTTT. Translated: CASSDRGIGNSPLHF.

The rearrangement links TRBV15 to TRBJ1-5; the D is unclear. The CDR3 contains 12 residues. V lost 4 bases and J lost 9, with 10 bases in between. Germline V gene lookup returns CDR1 LNHNV and CDR2 YYDKDF (reference sequence). The CDR3 is CATSTSTGPQHF. The CDR3 nucleotides read TGTGCCACCAGCACCTCCACCGGGCCCCAGCATTTT.

The rearrangement links TRBV5-4 to TRBJ2-7; 10 nucleotides align to TRBD2. The V gene's germline CDR1 is SGHNT and CDR2 YYREEE (reference sequence). V lost 6 bases, J lost 5 bases, and 11 bases stayed unmatched. The CDR3 runs to 15 residues. The chain's CDR3 is CASTTWGGTSDEQYF. Written as DNA, the CDR3 is TGTGCCAGCACAACCTGGGGCGGGACTAGCGACGAGCAGTACTTC.

This clone came up once. The chain employs TRBV4-1 and TRBJ2-3; D possibly corresponds to TRBD2 (6 bases). From germline, CDR1 is MGHRA and CDR2 YSYEKL. The V end was cut by 1 base, the J end by 3 bases, with 14 bases between. The CDR3 loop spans 16 amino acids. Here the CDR3 reads CASSQGRAGYTDTQYF. As DNA, the CDR3 is TGCGCCAGCAGCCAAGGTAGGGCGGGATATACAGATACGCAGTATTTT.

This chain connects TRBV5-1 to TRBJ2-7; weak D call: TRBD1 (6 bases). The V gene lost 2 bases and the J gene lost 6 bases, with 12 bases spanning the gap. Germline loops: CDR1 SGHRS, CDR2 YFSETQ. The CDR3 contains 13 residues. The CDR3 coding sequence is TGCGCCAGCAGCTTTTCAGGGGCTGGCGAGCAGTACTTC. This sequence encodes CASSFSGAGEQYF.

This chain connects TRBV5-5 to TRBJ2-7; 9 nucleotides align to TRBD1. The CDR3 totals 14 residues. Germline V gene lookup returns CDR1 SGHKS and CDR2 YYEKEE (reference sequence). V gave up 7 bases and J gave up 1 base; unmatched junction bases: 6. For the CDR3, the DNA is TGTGCCAGCTCAGCCGGGACAGGGTCCTACGAGCAGTACTTC. Translating gives CASSAGTGSYEQYF.

This clone showed up just a few times. V gene TRBV19 combines with J gene TRBJ1-5, with 8 bases identical to TRBD1. This CDR3 has 14 residues. V was pared by 5 bases and J by 6 bases, with 6 bases of the junction left unmatched. Germline CDR1 and CDR2: LNHDA and SQIVND (reference sequence). CDR3 sequence reads: CASSLGQGLQPQHF. For the CDR3, the DNA is TGTGCCAGTAGTTTAGGACAGGGTCTTCAGCCCCAGCATTTT.

In DNA, the CDR3 is TGTGCCAGCAGCCCCCGGCGGAGCTCCTACGAGCAGTACTTC. Amino acids: CASSPRRSSYEQYF. The V and J genes are TRBV14 and TRBJ2-7; D unclear. The CDR3 is 14 amino acids. The germline V gene encodes CDR1 SGHDN and CDR2 FVKESK. The V end was cut by 4 bases, the J end by 0 bases, with 10 bases between.

This rearrangement joins TRBV3-1 (or the pseudogene TRBV3-2) to TRBJ2-1, with TRBD2 identical over 13 bases. J lost 4 bases, V lost 0 bases, and 6 bases had no gene match. The CDR3 runs to 18 residues. Per the germline V gene, CDR1 is LGHDT and CDR2 is YNNKEL (reference sequence). The CDR3 DNA sequence: TGTGCCAGCAGCCAAGATATGGGGACTAGCGGGAAGTACAATGAGCAGTTCTTC. Translation: CASSQDMGTSGKYNEQFF.

This chain connects TRBV5-4 to TRBJ1-2; 10 bases align to TRBD1. V was pared by 3 bases and J by 6 bases, with 11 bases of the junction left unmatched. CDR1 SGHNT and CDR2 YYREEE come from the germline V gene (reference sequence). The CDR3 runs 16 residues. The CDR3 reads CASSSGPGTGDDGYTF. The CDR3 DNA reads TGTGCCAGCAGCTCAGGGCCCGGGACAGGGGATGATGGCTACACCTTC.

The V and J genes are TRBV2 and TRBJ1-2; D not resolved. Germline loops: CDR1 SNHLY, CDR2 FYNNEI. This CDR3 comprises 16 residues. The V and J ends lost 4 bases and 1 base respectively, with 16 bases between them. CDR3 protein: CASSVLFPRSNYGYTF. The CDR3 bases are TGTGCCAGCAGTGTGCTTTTTCCCCGGAGTAACTATGGCTACACCTTC.

The gene calls are TRBV3-1 (or the pseudogene TRBV3-2) and TRBJ2-7; unclear D gene. The CDR3 loop spans 16 amino acids. V lost 4 bases and J lost 0, with 16 bases in between. The germline V gene encodes CDR1 LGHDT and CDR2 YNNKEL (reference sequence). The DNA of the CDR3 is TGTGCCAGCAGCCGTCGAACTACCGCTTCCTCCTACGAGCAGTACTTC. Translating gives CASSRRTTASSYEQYF.

CDR3 bases: TGTGCCAGCAGCTCCGGGACAGGGGCCTACGAGCAGTACTTC. This sequence encodes CASSSGTGAYEQYF. The V call is TRBV7-3, the J call TRBJ2-7, with 10 bases that match TRBD1. Germline values: CDR1 SGHTA, CDR2 FQGTGA. Trimming cost V 4 bases and J 2 bases; bases outside gene matches: 2. The CDR3 sequence is 14 residues long.

This clone showed up just once. The V gene is TRBV6-5, the J gene TRBJ2-7; TRBD1 matches 10 bases. V shed 6 bases, J shed 5 bases, and the junction held 10 bases outside the gene matches. Per the germline V gene, CDR1 is MNHEY and CDR2 is SVGAGI. There are 15 residues in the CDR3. The CDR3 here is CASRYDRGRLDEQYF. Written as DNA, the CDR3 is TGTGCCAGCAGGTATGACAGGGGGCGCTTGGACGAGCAGTACTTC.

V gene TRBV2 combines with J gene TRBJ1-4; D might be TRBD1 (6 bases). Germline V lookup: CDR1 SNHLY, CDR2 FYNNEI. This CDR3 contains 15 residues. Trimming removed 4 bases at V and 3 bases at J, with 12 bases between. This CDR3 reads CASSGTGNSNEKLFF. The CDR3 DNA follows: TGTGCCAGCAGTGGTACAGGGAACTCTAATGAAAAACTGTTTTTT.

The chain joins TRBV6-4 to TRBJ2-2; 10 bases line up with TRBD2. The CDR3 spans 17 residues. After removal of 0 bases from V and 4 bases from J, the junction contained 5 bases not matched to a gene. CDR1 and CDR2 (germline): MRHNA, SNTAGT. The CDR3 loop is CASSDSIVAGGTGELFF. The CDR3 DNA follows: TGTGCCAGCAGTGACTCGATAGTAGCGGGAGGCACCGGGGAGCTGTTTTTT.

The V call is TRBV10-3, the J call TRBJ2-7, with D maybe TRBD1 (5 bases). V was shortened by 5 bases and J by 6 bases, with 17 bases between the two germline ends. CDR1 and CDR2 (germline): ENHRY, SYGVKD. There are 14 residues in the CDR3. The CDR3 protein is CAISISQGVSEQYF. Written as DNA, the CDR3 is TGTGCCATCAGTATAAGTCAGGGTGTAAGCGAGCAGTACTTC.

DNA of the CDR3: TGTGCCAGCAGCCCAGACCGGGGGTATGGCTACACCTTC. It specifies CASSPDRGYGYTF. The rearrangement links TRBV7-9 to TRBJ1-2; a possible D gene is TRBD1 (5 bases). Trimming pared 5 bases from V and 5 bases from J, leaving 12 bases between. The CDR3 contains 13 residues. Germline V gene lookup returns CDR1 SEHNR and CDR2 FQNEAQ (reference sequence).

The chain couples TRBV20-1 to TRBJ2-1; D perhaps matches TRBD2 (6 bases). V lost 3 bases to trimming and J lost 4 bases, with 22 bases between them. The CDR3 length is 17 residues. Germline V gene lookup returns CDR1 DFQATT and CDR2 SNEGSKA (reference sequence). CDR3 in DNA: TGCAGTGCTAGTTCCGACCACGGGGGTTGGGGATACAATGAGCAGTTCTTC. It specifies CSASSDHGGWGYNEQFF.

The V gene is TRBV12-3 or TRBV12-4, the J gene TRBJ1-2, with TRBD1 as a possible D gene (5 bases). V gave up 5 bases and J gave up 8 bases, with 15 bases separating them. CDR3 size: 13 residues. The chain's CDR3 is CASSPGTALGYTF. The CDR3 DNA follows: TGTGCCAGCAGTCCCGGGACTGCCTTGGGCTACACCTTC.

The chain links TRBV5-1 to TRBJ2-7; perhaps TRBD1 as D (5 bases). This CDR3 region has 14 residues. Germline V gene sequence: CDR1 SGHRS, CDR2 YFSETQ. V was shortened by 3 bases and J by 7 bases, with 17 bases between the two germline ends. The chain's CDR3 is CASSSQAGSREQYF. CDR3 coding DNA: TGCGCCAGCAGCTCCCAGGCAGGGTCGCGGGAGCAGTACTTC.

The chain uses TRBV5-1 and TRBJ1-1; 9 bases are shared with TRBD1. V lost 3 bases to trimming and J lost 1 base; unmatched junction nucleotides: 7. CDR3 length equals 16 residues. Germline CDR1 is SGHRS and CDR2 is YFSETQ. Here the CDR3 DNA reads TGCGCCAGCAGCTATCGGACAGGGGCCCCGAACACTGAAGCTTTCTTT. It translates to CASSYRTGAPNTEAFF.

This clone occurred a few times. V and J are TRBV30 and TRBJ2-2; D perhaps matches TRBD1 (6 bases). Trimming cost V 1 base and J 4 bases, with 16 bases left between them. CDR1 is GTSNPN, CDR2 SVGIG, per germline (reference sequence). The CDR3 is 16 amino acids. CDR3 protein: CAWSEPEQGFTGELFF. In DNA, the CDR3 is TGTGCCTGGAGTGAACCCGAGCAGGGGTTCACCGGGGAGCTGTTTTTT.

V and J are TRBV28 and TRBJ1-5; the match to TRBD1 covers 10 bases. Germline CDR1 and CDR2: MDHEN and SYDVKM. The CDR3 loop spans 18 amino acids. V shed 2 bases and J 3 bases; nucleotides not matched to a gene: 10. This CDR3 reads CASSLEPRGQGFNQPQHF. DNA of the CDR3: TGTGCCAGCAGTTTAGAGCCGAGGGGACAGGGGTTCAATCAGCCCCAGCATTTT.